This TCR beta chain came from a study of shared clonotypes between healthy human individuals. A word on this clone: Its target is not known. At one end the junction does not follow the germline gene, possibly because of a read error.

Researchers divided each subset's genomic DNA evenly across several immunoSEQ plates. TCRdb's table, derived via immunoSEQ multiplex PCR, lists solely in-frame clones and lacks some. The data contain some 900,000 clones, about 80% of them singletons. Each sample came from a Caucasian adult donor living in Nashville, Tennessee. Germline V lookup: CDR1 SGHDT, CDR2 YYEEEE. This CDR3 has 12 residues. Findings and limits, study-wide: When naive CD4 clonotypes were compared across a handful of donors, 4% to 6.5% were shared.

The chain combines TRBV5-6 with TRBJ2-7, with TRBD2 matching over 8 bases. The sample comprised memory CD4+ T cells sorted from blood. This sample's subset: CD45RA-negative fraction. The clonotype comes from a man between 18 and 29 years old in good health. The DNA of the CDR3 is TGTGCCAGCAACAAACGGGAGGGCTATCAGACCTTC. This gives the protein CASNKREGYQTF.